This T cell receptor beta chain was captured in a study of CD8+ T cells in alopecia areata. Study results and caveats: Mice showed TCR sharing more clearly than patients did, possibly owing to HLA.

In each case, RNA was isolated and then reverse transcribed into cDNA as the sequencing template. Sequencing used immunoSEQ multiplex PCR; TCRdb keeps in-frame clones, though not all of them. The sample includes 200,000 or so clones, nearly 60% seen only once; the top ten take 5.5% to 6%. Germline-derived CDR1 and CDR2 are SGHRS and YFSETQ. Between the trimmed V and J ends, which lost 4 bases and 4 bases, there was a span of 7 bases. CDR3 size: 12 residues. This clone came up a few times. Its specificity is unknown. Regarding treatment: oral pan-JAK inhibitor, 5-10 mg twice daily. Alopecia areata patients had lesional scalp punch biopsies and peripheral blood taken from them.

The chain combines TRBV5-1 with TRBJ2-3; D ambiguous. This sequence originates from a human donor with alopecia areata. The source was CD4+ T cells sorted from blood, collected at week 24, from a patient treated with tofacitinib. CDR3 in amino acids: CASSHNSDTQYF. CDR3 DNA sequence: TGCGCCAGCAGCCACAATTCAGATACGCAGTATTTT.